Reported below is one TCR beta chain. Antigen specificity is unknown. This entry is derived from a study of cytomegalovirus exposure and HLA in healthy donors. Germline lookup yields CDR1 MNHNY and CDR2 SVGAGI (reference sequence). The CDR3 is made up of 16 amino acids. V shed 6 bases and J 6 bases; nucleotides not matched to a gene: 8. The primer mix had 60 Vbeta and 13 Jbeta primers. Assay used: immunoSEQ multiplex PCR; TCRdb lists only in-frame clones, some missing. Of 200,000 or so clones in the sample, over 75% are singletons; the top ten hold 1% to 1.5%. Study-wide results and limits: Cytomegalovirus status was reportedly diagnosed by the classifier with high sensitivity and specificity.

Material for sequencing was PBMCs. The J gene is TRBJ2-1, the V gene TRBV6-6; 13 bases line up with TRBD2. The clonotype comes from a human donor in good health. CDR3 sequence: CASSVGTSGILNEQFF. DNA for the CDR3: TGTGCCAGCAGCGTCGGGACTAGCGGGATCCTCAATGAGCAGTTCTTC.